Listed below are T cell receptor beta chains from one sample, sequenced in a study of T cells in Graves' hyperthyroidism and ophthalmopathy. TCRdb used MiXCR to reprocess the multiplex PCR reads, holding one entry per CDR3 protein. The top ten clones hold 40% to 50% of a sample with 560,000 or so distinct CDR3 sequences, approximately 20% of them seen once. Sequencing was performed on blood. These receptors were obtained from a man aged 40-49 years with Graves' ophthalmopathy. CDR3s include the opening cysteine and the closing phenylalanine or tryptophan. A D gene is named only where the DNA matches it firmly. Rows give clone size only sometimes, using once, few, many, or a class for an expanded clone.

J gene | V gene | D gene | clone size | CDR3 protein | CDR3 DNA
TRBJ2-5 | TRBV7-9 | . | few | CASRKRGLQETQYF | TGTGCCAGCAGAAAACGGGGACTTCAAGAGACCCAGTACTTC
TRBJ2-3 | TRBV7-2 | . | . | CASSSSPPDTQYF | TGTGCCAGCAGCTCAAGCCCTCCGGATACGCAGTATTTT
TRBJ2-5 | TRBV11-1 | . | many | CASRSSQETQYF | TGTGCCAGCAGATCCAGCCAAGAGACCCAGTACTTC
TRBJ2-7 | TRBV11-2 | TRBD1 | . | CASSPDREGSYEQYF | TGTGCCAGCAGTCCCGACAGGGAAGGGTCCTACGAGCAGTACTTC
TRBJ1-1 | TRBV7-8 | . | many | CASSLDSRNTEAFF | TGTGCCAGCAGCTTAGACTCCCGGAACACTGAAGCTTTCTTT
TRBJ1-1 | TRBV6-1 | . | few | CASSWGSWVNTEAFF | TGTGCCAGCAGTTGGGGTTCTTGGGTGAACACTGAAGCTTTCTTT
TRBJ2-5 | TRBV7-2 | TRBD2 | . | CTSSLAWSSGRVTQETQYF | TGTACCAGCAGCTTAGCGTGGTCTAGCGGGAGGGTGACCCAAGAGACCCAGTACTTC
TRBJ2-5 | TRBV28 | TRBD2 | many | CASTGGRSGETQYF | TGTGCCAGCACGGGCGGGAGGAGCGGGGAGACCCAGTACTTC
TRBJ2-3 | TRBV20-1 | . | . | CSARRSETDTQYF | TGCAGTGCTAGACGCTCCGAAACAGATACGCAGTATTTT
TRBJ2-3 | TRBV7-9 | TRBD2 | . | CASGYSGGASDTQYF | TGTGCCAGCGGATATAGCGGGGGGGCCTCAGATACGCAGTATTTT
TRBJ2-2 | TRBV11-1 | . | many | CASSLDVTGELFF | TGTGCCAGCAGCTTAGATGTCACCGGGGAGCTGTTTTTT
TRBJ1-2 | TRBV3-1 | . | . | CASSPGILRATNYGYTF | TGTGCCAGCAGCCCAGGAATCTTGAGGGCAACTAACTATGGCTACACCTTC
TRBJ2-7 | TRBV10-1 | TRBD2 | . | CASGTRGSSYEQYF | TGCGCCAGCGGGACTAGGGGAAGCTCCTACGAGCAGTACTTC
TRBJ1-1 | TRBV2 | . | many | CASRSRGHTEAFF | TGTGCCAGCAGAAGCCGGGGGCACACTGAAGCTTTCTTT
TRBJ2-7 | TRBV12-5 | . | few | CASGFSLPWGEQYF | TGTGCTAGTGGTTTTTCCCTCCCTTGGGGTGAGCAGTACTTC
TRBJ2-7 | TRBV6-1 | TRBD1 | few | CASSAPTGAPYEQYF | TGTGCCAGCAGTGCCCCGACAGGGGCACCCTACGAGCAGTACTTC
TRBJ2-5 | TRBV20-1 | . | . | CSARPGAQETQYF | TGCAGTGCCAGACCCGGGGCCCAAGAGACCCAGTACTTC